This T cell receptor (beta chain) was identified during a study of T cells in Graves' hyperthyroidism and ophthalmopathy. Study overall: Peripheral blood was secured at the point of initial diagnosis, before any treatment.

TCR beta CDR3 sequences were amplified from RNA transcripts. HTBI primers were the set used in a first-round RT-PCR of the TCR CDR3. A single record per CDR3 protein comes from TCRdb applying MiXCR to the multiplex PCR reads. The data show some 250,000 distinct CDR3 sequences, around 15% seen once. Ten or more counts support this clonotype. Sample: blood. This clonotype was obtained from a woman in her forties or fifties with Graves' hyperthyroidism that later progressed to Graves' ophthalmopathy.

CDR3 nucleotides: TGTGCCAGCAGCTTTGCGTACCGGGACAGCACAGATACGCAGTATTTT. Its protein product is CASSFAYRDSTDTQYF. This chain joins TRBV7-9 and TRBJ2-3; either TRBD1 or TRBD2 may supply D (5 bases each). With 3 bases removed from V and 0 bases from J, the gap between germline ends came to 13 bases. This CDR3 region has 16 residues. Germline values: CDR1 SEHNR, CDR2 FQNEAQ (reference sequence). The variable domain in full, completed from reference TRBV7-9 and TRBJ2-3, reads DTGVSQNPRHKITKRGQNVTFRCDPISEHNRLYWYRQTLGQGPEFLTYFQNEAQLEKSRLLSDRFSAERPKGSFSTLEIQRTEQGDSAMYLCASSFAYRDSTDTQYFGPGTRLTVL.